Listed below are T cell receptor beta chains from one sample, sequenced in a study of blood T cell repertoires in COVID-19. Here immunoSEQ multiplex PCR was the method, and the copy in TCRdb shows in-frame clones only, minus some. The data show 310,000 or so clones, around nine tenths seen once. Sequencing was performed on PBMCs or T cells enriched from blood (not recorded which). These TCRs come from a woman between 40 and 50 years old who had recovered from COVID-19. The conserved cysteine and the conserved F or W are not part of the CDR3 here.

V gene | CDR3 protein
TRBV27 | ASSFHSLNSPLH
TRBV27 | ASSYSSYNEQF
TRBV5-6 | ASILAGTNTEAF
TRBV5-1 | ASTPSGSSEQY
TRBV10-3 | AIWGGSNQPQH
TRBV5-1 | ASSLGQGTGGYT
TRBV28 | ASSLPGSGANVLT
TRBV7-2 | ASSQDRGSGTGELF
TRBV6-2/TRBV6-3 | ASSRRDYQETQY
TRBV19 | ASSPKGPTGLAGGGAKNIQY
TRBV19 | ASSTGYGNTIY
TRBV4-3 | ASSQDTSQETQY
TRBV27 | ASSHRGTGELF
TRBV27 | ASSMWTSSKNEQF
TRBV24-1 | ATSDPTSYEQY
TRBV27 | ASSLGTGVSGANVLT
TRBV7-9 | ASSSYTEGPQH
TRBV7-3 | ASSRSPGPGGDTQY
TRBV3-1/TRBV3-2 | ASSQGSSGGEQF
TRBV10-3 | AISESRESYEQY
TRBV12-2 | ASRLDPGGEDSEKLF
TRBV27 | ASSAPSTLDLGIQY
TRBV4-3 | ASSQGASGVYEQF
TRBV5-4 | ASSYTSGRNNEQF
TRBV18 | ASSPVDRGPGYT
TRBV5-1 | ASSSTGDSGNTIY
TRBV7-9 | ASSPGSNEKLF
TRBV7-2 | ASSLWQREKLF
TRBV6-5 | ASSTGTAQRREQY
TRBV11-3 | ASSPYRGEVDGYT
TRBV18 | ASSPPGLTGELF
TRBV30 | AWSLTVSYEQY
TRBV7-2 | ASSPRGISSYEQY
TRBV9 | ASSPRWGWDNEQF
TRBV24-1 | ATSDFDKGQGYNEQF
TRBV27 | ASSWGGTGDSPLH
TRBV5-4 | ASSLWRANTEAF